The T cell receptor (beta chain) described here comes from a study of T-cell reconstitution after alpha-beta-depleted transplantation in children. After removal of 6 bases from V and 9 bases from J, the junction contained 2 bases not matched to a gene. CDR3 size: 11 residues. The germline CDR1 and CDR2 sequences are SGHTA and FQGNSA. During its preparation, the TCRbeta library received unique molecular identifiers. TCRdb analysed the PCR reads with MiXCR anew, one entry per CDR3 protein. The sample has some 350,000 distinct CDR3 sequences; around 10% are singletons. This clonotype has a count of ten or more.

The TCR originated in a human donor who donated a stem cell graft to a child with acute lymphoblastic leukemia. Sequenced here: PBMCs from the stem cell graft donor, sampled from the stem cell graft. V and J are TRBV7-2 and TRBJ2-1; 7 bases are shared with TRBD2. The CDR3 DNA reads as TGTGCCAGCAGGCGGACTAGTGAGCAGTTCTTC. Encoded protein: CASRRTSEQFF.